This T cell receptor beta chain appears in the sequencing data of a study of preoperative IRX-2 immunotherapy in early breast cancer. As for treatment: preoperative locoregional IRX-2 cytokine immunotherapy. Patients received preoperative, locoregional IRX-2 cytokine immunotherapy in a phase Ib study. The CDR3 has 13 amino acids. The germline V and J ends were trimmed by 6 bases and 5 bases, with 12 bases remaining between them. Generated by immunoSEQ multiplex PCR, the TCRdb table keeps only in-frame clones and is missing some. The sample gives 95,000 to 100,000 clones, 80% to 90% of which show up once; over 2% is in the top ten.

The rearrangement joins TRBV23-1 to TRBJ2-3, with no clear D. TRBV23-1 carries the ORF label, with uncertain function. The receptor comes from a human donor with breast cancer. Sequenced material: tumor tissue, taken after IRX-2 immunotherapy. The CDR3 bases are TGCGCCAGCAGCTTGATTCCCCTAGATACGCAGTATTTT. It yields the protein CASSLIPLDTQYF.